This T cell receptor (beta chain) was recovered during a study of blood T cell repertoires in COVID-19. Study-level background: Sample material is recorded as cDNA or gDNA derived from T cells, B-cell-depleted T cells, or PBMCs.

Trimming left V 6 bases short and J 1 base short, with 13 bases between. Looked up from germline, CDR1 is MNHEY and CDR2 is SVGAGI. The CDR3 covers 15 residues. The table lists this clone with many counts. The data were produced by immunoSEQ multiplex PCR, yet TCRdb's version contains in-frame clones alone and is incomplete. The sample holds roughly 300,000 clones, over 85% seen once. The source is a woman aged 30 to 39 with COVID-19, enrolled during active disease. Sequencing was carried out using peripheral blood. V and J are TRBV6-5 and TRBJ2-1; perhaps TRBD2 as D (5 bases). The CDR3 DNA reads TGTGCCAGCAGGACGGGGTCGGGGTCCTACAATGAGCAGTTCTTC. Residues: CASRTGSGSYNEQFF.